This TCR beta chain came from a study of T cell responses to AZD1222 COVID-19 vaccine. The repertoire was sequenced with immunoSEQ multiplex PCR; TCRdb's copy has only in-frame clones and lacks some. Of 120,000 or so clones detected, approximately 88% appear once; the ten largest clones hold over 5.5%. As to this clone: Its antigen is currently unknown.

Germline V gives CDR1 MNHNS, CDR2 SASEGT. This CDR3 contains 15 residues. Trimming left V 2 bases short and J 0 bases short, with 8 bases between. Overall study results and limits: Samples come after the peak T cell response, not at day 14.

The sequence was obtained from an adult in good health. Here the sequenced sample was peripheral blood, taken on day 0 of AZD1222 vaccination. The chain is built from TRBV6-1 and TRBJ1-5, with a possible D match to TRBD1 (5 bases). The CDR3 DNA reads TGTGCCAGCAGTGAACAGGGAGGTAGCAATCAGCCCCAGCATTTT. Encoded protein: CASSEQGGSNQPQHF.